These 11 T cell receptor beta chains share one sample of origin, sequenced in a study of T cell changes during pregnancy in multiple sclerosis. Only in-frame clones appear in the TCRdb table, and some are missing; sequencing was by immunoSEQ multiplex PCR. This table has tens of thousands of clones, 94% appearing once. This specimen consisted of peripheral blood, obtained in the third trimester of pregnancy. Receptors were obtained from a female donor with multiple sclerosis, enrolled in a pregnancy study.

This sequence joins TRBV5-1 and TRBJ2-1, with no clear D. The germline CDR1 and CDR2 sequences are SGHRS and YFSETQ. The CDR3 sequence is 11 residues long. The germline V and J ends were trimmed by 2 bases and 8 bases, with 5 bases remaining between them. The CDR3 loop reads CASSFVHEQFF. Here the CDR3 DNA reads TGCGCCAGCAGCTTCGTCCATGAGCAGTTCTTC.

CDR3 sequence reads: CASGAPRGGVTWEQYF. The CDR3, as DNA: TGTGCTAGTGGAGCGCCCCGGGGAGGCGTAACTTGGGAGCAGTACTTC. The chain employs TRBV12-5 and TRBJ2-7; D may be TRBD2 (6 bases). The CDR3 loop spans 16 amino acids. Trimming cost V 6 bases and J 7 bases, with 25 bases left between them. In germline, CDR1 is LGHNT, CDR2 FRNRAP.

The rearrangement joins TRBV7-8 to TRBJ2-7; 7 bases match TRBD1. V lost 4 bases, J lost 1 base, and 4 bases stayed unmatched. CDR1 and CDR2 from the germline V gene are SGHVS and FQNEAQ. The CDR3 totals 14 residues. The CDR3 spells CASSSRDSSYEQYF. The DNA of the CDR3 is TGTGCCAGCAGCTCTCGGGACAGTTCCTACGAGCAGTACTTC.

The chain links TRBV11-2 to TRBJ2-5; no firm D call. Germline V gene sequence: CDR1 SGHAT, CDR2 FQNNGV. The CDR3 covers 15 residues. V was clipped by 5 bases and J by 7 bases, with 20 bases between them. The CDR3 DNA is TGTGCCAGCAGCCCGGGTCAGCTGCAATACGGGACCCAGTACTTC. Its protein product is CASSPGQLQYGTQYF.

This sequence joins TRBV6-5 and TRBJ1-6; no definite D call. Germline V gives CDR1 MNHEY, CDR2 SVGAGI. The CDR3 length is 14 residues. Trimming shortened V by 5 bases and J by 4 bases, and 9 bases separated the two germline ends. The DNA for the CDR3 is TGTGCCAGCAGTGACCGGGAATATAATTCACCCCTCCACTTT. Translated, it gives CASSDREYNSPLHF.

The chain has TRBV5-1 and TRBJ1-1, with 8 positions matching TRBD1. This CDR3 is 14 amino acids long. From germline, CDR1 is SGHRS and CDR2 YFSETQ. V dropped 4 bases and J dropped 1; count of bases not matched to a gene: 3. CDR3 protein: CASSGGQANTEAFF. The DNA of the CDR3 is TGCGCCAGCAGCGGGGGACAGGCGAACACTGAAGCTTTCTTT.

The rearrangement uses TRBV4-2 and TRBJ1-5, with TRBD1 matching 8 bases. The V gene's germline CDR1 is LGHNA and CDR2 YNFKEQ. V lost 1 base, J lost 4 bases, and 0 bases stayed unmatched. The CDR3 spans 14 residues. CDR3 loop: CASSQGTGNQPQHF. In DNA form, the CDR3 reads TGTGCCAGCAGCCAAGGGACAGGGAATCAGCCCCAGCATTTT.

The chain is built from TRBV9 and TRBJ1-2; D is undetermined. V lost 0 bases to trimming and J lost 5 bases, with 8 bases between them. Germline V lookup: CDR1 SGDLS, CDR2 YYNGEE. The CDR3 is 13 residues long. DNA of the CDR3: TGTGCCAGCAGCGTAGAGTCCGGGTATGGCTACACCTTC. It is translated as CASSVESGYGYTF.

The V gene is TRBV6-4, the J gene TRBJ1-1, with D hard to call. The CDR3 is 15 amino acids. Trimming took 11 bases from V and 1 from J, leaving 20 bases between them. Looked up from germline, CDR1 is MRHNA and CDR2 is SNTAGT. The CDR3 loop is CARLLWVDGNTEAFF. CDR3 sequence (DNA): TGTGCCCGACTATTGTGGGTGGACGGGAACACTGAAGCTTTCTTT.

The CDR3 here is CASRQGSYEQYF. CDR3 bases: TGCGCCAGCAGGCAGGGTTCCTACGAGCAGTACTTC. The chain recombines TRBV5-1 with TRBJ2-7; a possible D gene is TRBD1 (5 bases). Germline CDR1 is SGHRS and CDR2 is YFSETQ. The ends were cut back, 5 bases at V and 1 base at J, with 7 bases in the middle. The CDR3 loop spans 12 amino acids. The whole variable domain, filled in from reference TRBV5-1 and TRBJ2-7, reads KAGVTQTPRYLIKTRGQQVTLSCSPISGHRSVSWYQQTPGQGLQFLFEYFSETQRNKGNFPGRFSGRQFSNSRSEMNVSTLELGDSALYLCASRQGSYEQYFGPGTRLTVT.

This sequence joins TRBV5-6 and TRBJ2-3; the match to TRBD1 covers 8 bases. Trimming took 0 bases from V and 8 from J; bases not matched to a gene: 11. There are 16 residues in the CDR3. CDR1 is SGHDT, CDR2 YYEEEE, per germline. The CDR3 DNA reads TGTGCCAGCAGCTTGGTTGGACAGGGCTTGTATGGTACGCAGTATTTT. The encoded protein is CASSLVGQGLYGTQYF.